This TCR beta chain was sequenced for a study of human CD8 memory T cell subsets (dated by TCRdb to 2018 to 2021). Regarding the study in general: To assess how stem-like (TSTEM), progenitor exhausted-like (TPEX) and effector memory CD8+ T cell subsets are clonally related, the TCRbeta repertoires of these three subsets were compared. Six or seven donors each provided TSTEM, TPEX and effector memory subsets, from which TCRbeta repertoires were obtained. What the authors observed across the whole study: Only TCRbeta chains were sequenced, and repertoire comparisons were based on a handful of donors, with testing performed by paired t-tests and Bonferroni correction. Normalized Shannon-Wiener diversity was similarly high in the TSTEM and TPEX subsets, while the effector memory subsets were comparatively less diverse. Although both stem-like subsets shared clonotypes with effector memory cells, the overlap between TSTEM and TPEX repertoires was minimal, suggesting distinct antigen spectra for the TSTEM and TPEX subsets. Based on Chao1 estimates, TSTEM subsets appeared to have greater repertoire diversity than TPEX subsets, which may reflect a broader range of specificities.

Sequenced using a NextSeq 550. A Human TCR Profiling Kit was used to prepare UMI-labeled 5' RACE TCRbeta libraries. Every TCRbeta library was prepared in parallel with an identical number of PCR cycles. In the authors' own workflow: Each TCRbeta library contained between about 3,000 and 20,000 functional CDR3beta clonotypes. MIGEC 1.2.9 was used for UMI extraction and consensus assembly, with at least three reads per UMI being required. In-frame CDR3beta repertoires were extracted with MiXCR 3.0.3. Each sample was downsampled to 42,000 randomly selected UMIs before diversity metrics were calculated in VDJtools 1.2.1. Repertoire overlap metrics D, R and F2 were calculated in VDJtools for the top 3,000 clones of each sample pair. After the reads were reprocessed by TCRdb, one entry was made per CDR3 protein sequence, with no DNA. The V and J calls shown here were made by TCRdb, not taken from the authors' results. This sample's clone table shows around 6,000 distinct CDR3 sequences. The top ten clones comprise around 17% of the sample.

Progenitor exhausted-like memory CD8+ T cells (TPEX) were defined as CCR7+ PD-1+ TIGIT+ early differentiated memory cells with dysfunctional, exhausted-like traits. Peripheral blood mononuclear cells were isolated from healthy donor buffy coats by density gradient separation. The study enriched total CD8+ T cells through negative magnetic separation using EasySep or MojoSort CD8+ T cell isolation kits. For each subset, total RNA was extracted using an RNeasy Mini Kit from duplicate vials of under 160,000 sorted CD8+ T cells. The PBMCs were used either fresh or after being cryopreserved in fetal bovine serum with around 9.3% DMSO. Fluorescence-activated cell sorting on a FACSAria III was used to sort the CD8+ T cell subsets to purity. In the case of this clonotype: Its binding antigen is unknown.

The sample was CD8+ T cells from PBMCs. This TCR derives from a human donor in good health.

This receptor carries the CDR3 CASSFGQRMNTEAFF. The sequence joins TRBV5-1 to TRBJ1-1. The CDR3 contains 15 residues, cysteine and phenylalanine counted. There is no recorded DNA. From a lookup of the germline V gene, CDR1 and CDR2 are SGHRS and YFSETQ.